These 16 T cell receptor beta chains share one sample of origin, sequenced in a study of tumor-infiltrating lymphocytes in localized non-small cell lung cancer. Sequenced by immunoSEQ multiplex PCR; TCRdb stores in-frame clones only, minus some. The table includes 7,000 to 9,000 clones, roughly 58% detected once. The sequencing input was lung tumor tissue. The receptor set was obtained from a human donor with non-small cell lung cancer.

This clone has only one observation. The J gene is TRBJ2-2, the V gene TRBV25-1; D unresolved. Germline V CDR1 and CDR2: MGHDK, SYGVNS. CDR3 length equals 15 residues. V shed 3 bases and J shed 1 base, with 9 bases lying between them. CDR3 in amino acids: CASSDQTRNTGELFF. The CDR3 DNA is TGTGCCAGCAGTGACCAGACACGGAACACCGGGGAGCTGTTTTTT.

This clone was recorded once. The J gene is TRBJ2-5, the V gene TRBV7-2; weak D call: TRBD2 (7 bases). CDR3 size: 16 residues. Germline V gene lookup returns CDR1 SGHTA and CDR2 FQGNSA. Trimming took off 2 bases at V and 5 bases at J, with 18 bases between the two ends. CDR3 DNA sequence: TGTGCCAGCAGCTTATCGGGGGCGGGGGTAGGGGAGACCCAGTACTTC. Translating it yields CASSLSGAGVGETQYF.

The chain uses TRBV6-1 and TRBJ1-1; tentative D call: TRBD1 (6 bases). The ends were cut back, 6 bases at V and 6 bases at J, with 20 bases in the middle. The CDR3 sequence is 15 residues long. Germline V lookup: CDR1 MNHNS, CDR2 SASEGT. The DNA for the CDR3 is TGTGCCAGCAGCCCCATTAAACAGGGACGGTCTGAAGCTTTCTTT. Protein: CASSPIKQGRSEAFF.

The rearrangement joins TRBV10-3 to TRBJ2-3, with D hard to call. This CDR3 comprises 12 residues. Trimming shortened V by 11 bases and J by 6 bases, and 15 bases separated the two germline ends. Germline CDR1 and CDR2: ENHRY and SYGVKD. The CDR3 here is CAAAPGLDTQYF. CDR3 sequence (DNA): TGTGCCGCTGCGCCTGGGTTGGATACGCAGTATTTT.

CDR3 DNA sequence: TGTGCCAGCAGCGTGACAGGGGCGGCTGCCTACGAGCAGTACTTC. Its translation: CASSVTGAAAYEQYF. The J gene is TRBJ2-7, the V gene TRBV2; 8 bases are a match to TRBD1. This CDR3 comprises 15 residues. The germline gives CDR1 SNHLY, CDR2 FYNNEI. V gave up 6 bases and J gave up 2 bases; unmatched junction bases: 9.

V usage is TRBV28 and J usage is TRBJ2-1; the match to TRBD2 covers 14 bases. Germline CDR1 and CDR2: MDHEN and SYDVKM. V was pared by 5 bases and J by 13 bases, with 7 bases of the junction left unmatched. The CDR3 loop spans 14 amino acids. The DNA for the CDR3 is TGTGCCAGCAGTAGCCGGGGACTAGCGGGAGAACAGTTCTTC. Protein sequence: CASSSRGLAGEQFF.

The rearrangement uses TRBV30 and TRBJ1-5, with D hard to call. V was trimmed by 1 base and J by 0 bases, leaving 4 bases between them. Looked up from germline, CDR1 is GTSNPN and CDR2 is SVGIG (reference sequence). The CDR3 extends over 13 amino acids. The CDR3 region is CAWSGDSNQPQHF. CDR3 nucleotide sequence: TGTGCCTGGAGTGGGGATAGCAATCAGCCCCAGCATTTT.

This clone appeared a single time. CDR3 loop: CASSEEVAGGPYEQYF. The DNA of the CDR3 is TGTGCCAGCAGTGAAGAGGTAGCGGGAGGGCCCTACGAGCAGTACTTC. The chain couples TRBV2 to TRBJ2-7, with TRBD2 matching over 11 bases. V dropped 1 base and J dropped 2; count of bases not matched to a gene: 4. CDR1 is SNHLY and CDR2 is FYNNEI in the germline V gene. The CDR3 has 16 residues.

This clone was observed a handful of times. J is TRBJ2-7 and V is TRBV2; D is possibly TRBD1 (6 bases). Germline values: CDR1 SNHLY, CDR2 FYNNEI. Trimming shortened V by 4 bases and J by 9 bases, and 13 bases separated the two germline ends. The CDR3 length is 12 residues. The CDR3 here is CASSGARGWQYF. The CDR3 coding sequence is TGTGCCAGCAGTGGGGCCAGGGGTTGGCAGTACTTC.

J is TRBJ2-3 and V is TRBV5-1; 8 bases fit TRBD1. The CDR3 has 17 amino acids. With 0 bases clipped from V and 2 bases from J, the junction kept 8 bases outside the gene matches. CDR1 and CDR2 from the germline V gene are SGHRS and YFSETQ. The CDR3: CASSLGPGTGNTDTQYF. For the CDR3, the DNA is TGCGCCAGCAGCTTGGGGCCCGGGACAGGAAACACAGATACGCAGTATTTT.

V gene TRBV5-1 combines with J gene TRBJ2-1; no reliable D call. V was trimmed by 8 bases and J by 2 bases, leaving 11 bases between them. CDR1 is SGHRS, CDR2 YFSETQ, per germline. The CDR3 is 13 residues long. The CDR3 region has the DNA TGCGCCAGTTGCGAAGGAGCCTACAATGAGCAGTTCTTC. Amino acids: CASCEGAYNEQFF.

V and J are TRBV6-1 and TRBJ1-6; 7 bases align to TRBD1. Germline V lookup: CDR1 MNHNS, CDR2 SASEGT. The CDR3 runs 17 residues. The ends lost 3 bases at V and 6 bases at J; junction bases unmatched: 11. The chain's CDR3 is CASSEDGTEIFNSPLHF. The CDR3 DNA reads TGTGCCAGCAGTGAGGACGGGACAGAAATTTTTAATTCACCCCTCCACTTT.

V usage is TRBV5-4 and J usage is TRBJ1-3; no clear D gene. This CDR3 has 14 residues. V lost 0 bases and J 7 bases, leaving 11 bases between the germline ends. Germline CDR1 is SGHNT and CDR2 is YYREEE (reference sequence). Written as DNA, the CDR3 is TGTGCCAGCAGCTTGGCCGGTTTAGGGAACACCATATATTTT. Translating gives CASSLAGLGNTIYF.

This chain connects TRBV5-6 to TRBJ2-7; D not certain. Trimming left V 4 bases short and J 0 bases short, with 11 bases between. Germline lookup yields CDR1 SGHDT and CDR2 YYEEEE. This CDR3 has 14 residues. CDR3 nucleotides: TGTGCCAGCAGCCTGGGGTTTAACTCCTACGAGCAGTACTTC. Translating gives CASSLGFNSYEQYF.

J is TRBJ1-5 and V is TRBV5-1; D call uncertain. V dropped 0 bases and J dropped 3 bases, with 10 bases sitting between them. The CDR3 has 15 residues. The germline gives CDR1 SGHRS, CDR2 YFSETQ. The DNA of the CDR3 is TGCGCCAGCAGCTTGGACGGTTCTAACAATCAGCCCCAGCATTTT. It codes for CASSLDGSNNQPQHF. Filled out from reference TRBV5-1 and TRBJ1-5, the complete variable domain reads KAGVTQTPRYLIKTRGQQVTLSCSPISGHRSVSWYQQTPGQGLQFLFEYFSETQRNKGNFPGRFSGRQFSNSRSEMNVSTLELGDSALYLCASSLDGSNNQPQHFGDGTRLSIL.

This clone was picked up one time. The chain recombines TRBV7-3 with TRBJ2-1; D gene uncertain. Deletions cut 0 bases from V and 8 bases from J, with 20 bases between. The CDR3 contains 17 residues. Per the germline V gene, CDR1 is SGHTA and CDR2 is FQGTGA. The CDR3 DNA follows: TGTGCCAGCAGCTTAACGAGGAAGGTTAGTTCGGTCGATGAGCAGTTCTTC. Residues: CASSLTRKVSSVDEQFF.